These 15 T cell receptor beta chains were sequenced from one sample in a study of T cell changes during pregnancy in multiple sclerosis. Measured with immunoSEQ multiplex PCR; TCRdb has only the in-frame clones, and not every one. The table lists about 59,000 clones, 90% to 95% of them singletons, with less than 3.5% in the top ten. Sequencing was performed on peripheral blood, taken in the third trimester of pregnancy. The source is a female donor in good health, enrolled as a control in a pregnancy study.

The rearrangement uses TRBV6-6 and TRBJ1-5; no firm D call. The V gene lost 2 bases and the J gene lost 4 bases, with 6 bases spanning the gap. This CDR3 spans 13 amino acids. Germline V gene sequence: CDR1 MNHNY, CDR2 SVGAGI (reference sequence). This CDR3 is CASSYAVNQPQHF. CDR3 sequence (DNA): TGTGCCAGCAGTTACGCAGTAAATCAGCCCCAGCATTTT.

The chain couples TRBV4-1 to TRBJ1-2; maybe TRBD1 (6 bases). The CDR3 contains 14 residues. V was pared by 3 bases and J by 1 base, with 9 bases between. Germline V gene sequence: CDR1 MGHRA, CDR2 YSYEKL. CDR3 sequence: CASSQRTDNYGYTF. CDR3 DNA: TGCGCCAGCAGCCAGCGGACAGATAACTATGGCTACACCTTC.

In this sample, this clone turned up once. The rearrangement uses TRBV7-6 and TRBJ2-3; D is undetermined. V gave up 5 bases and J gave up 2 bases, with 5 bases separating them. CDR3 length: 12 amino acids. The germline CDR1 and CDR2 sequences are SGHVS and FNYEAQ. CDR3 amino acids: CASSPHTDTQYF. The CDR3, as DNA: TGTGCCAGCAGCCCCCACACAGATACGCAGTATTTT. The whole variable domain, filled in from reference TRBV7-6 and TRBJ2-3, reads GAGVSQSPRYKVTKRGQDVALRCDPISGHVSLYWYRQALGQGPEFLTYFNYEAQQDKSGLPNDRFSAERPEGSISTLTIQRTEQRDSAMYRCASSPHTDTQYFGPGTRLTVL.

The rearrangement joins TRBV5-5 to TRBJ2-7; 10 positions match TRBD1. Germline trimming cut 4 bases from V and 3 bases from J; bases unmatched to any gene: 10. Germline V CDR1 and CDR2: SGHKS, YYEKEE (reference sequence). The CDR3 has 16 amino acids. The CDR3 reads CASSPTPGTGDYEQYF. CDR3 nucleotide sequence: TGTGCCAGCAGCCCAACACCCGGGACAGGGGACTACGAGCAGTACTTC.

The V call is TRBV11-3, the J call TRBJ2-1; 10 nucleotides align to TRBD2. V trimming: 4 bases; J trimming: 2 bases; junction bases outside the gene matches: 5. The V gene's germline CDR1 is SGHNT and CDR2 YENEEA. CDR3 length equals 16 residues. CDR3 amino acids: CASSSRSGRAYNEQFF. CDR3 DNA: TGTGCCAGCAGCTCCCGGAGCGGGAGGGCCTACAATGAGCAGTTCTTC.

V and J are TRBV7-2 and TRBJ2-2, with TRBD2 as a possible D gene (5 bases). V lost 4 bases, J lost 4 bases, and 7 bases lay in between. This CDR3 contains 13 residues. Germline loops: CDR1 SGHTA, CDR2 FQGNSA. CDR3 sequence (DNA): TGTGCCAGCAGCTCGGGGATCACCGGGGAGCTGTTTTTT. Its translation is CASSSGITGELFF.

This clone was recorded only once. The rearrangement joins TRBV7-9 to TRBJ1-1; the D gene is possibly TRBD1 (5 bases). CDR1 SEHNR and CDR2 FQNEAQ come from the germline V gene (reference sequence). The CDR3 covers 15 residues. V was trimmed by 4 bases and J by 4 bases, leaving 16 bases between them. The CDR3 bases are TGTGCCAGCAGCTCCTGGGACTCGGGGATCACTGAAGCTTTCTTT. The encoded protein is CASSSWDSGITEAFF.

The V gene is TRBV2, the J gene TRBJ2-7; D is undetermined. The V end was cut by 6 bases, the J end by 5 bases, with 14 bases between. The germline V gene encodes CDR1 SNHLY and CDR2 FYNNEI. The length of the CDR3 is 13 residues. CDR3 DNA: TGTGCCAGCAGCCCTACTCTAGTGAACGAGCAGTACTTC. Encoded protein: CASSPTLVNEQYF.

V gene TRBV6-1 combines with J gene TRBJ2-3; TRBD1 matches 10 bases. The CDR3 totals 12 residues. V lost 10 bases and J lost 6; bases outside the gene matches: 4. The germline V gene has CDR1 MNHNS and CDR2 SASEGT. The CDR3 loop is CATRTGGDTQYF. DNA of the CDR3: TGTGCCACCCGGACAGGGGGTGATACGCAGTATTTT.

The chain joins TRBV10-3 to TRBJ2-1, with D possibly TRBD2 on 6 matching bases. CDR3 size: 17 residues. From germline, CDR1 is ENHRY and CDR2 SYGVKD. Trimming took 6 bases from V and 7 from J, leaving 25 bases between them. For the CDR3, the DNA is TGTGCCATCAGCAGAGATTTAAGTAGCGGCCAGGGTAATGAGCAGTTCTTC. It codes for CAISRDLSSGQGNEQFF.

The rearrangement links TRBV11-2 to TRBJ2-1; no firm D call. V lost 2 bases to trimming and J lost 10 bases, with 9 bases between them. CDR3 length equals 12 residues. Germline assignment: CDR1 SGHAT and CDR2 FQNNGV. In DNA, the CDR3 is TGTGCCAGCAGCTTACTCGAGGCAGAGCAGTTCTTC. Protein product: CASSLLEAEQFF.

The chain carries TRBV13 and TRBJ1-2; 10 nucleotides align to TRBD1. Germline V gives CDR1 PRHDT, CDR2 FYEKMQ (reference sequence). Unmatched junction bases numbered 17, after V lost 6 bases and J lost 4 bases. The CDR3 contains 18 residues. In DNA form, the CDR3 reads TGTGCCAGCAGATACTCCGGGACAGGGGATATTCATTCCTATGGCTACACCTTC. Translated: CASRYSGTGDIHSYGYTF.

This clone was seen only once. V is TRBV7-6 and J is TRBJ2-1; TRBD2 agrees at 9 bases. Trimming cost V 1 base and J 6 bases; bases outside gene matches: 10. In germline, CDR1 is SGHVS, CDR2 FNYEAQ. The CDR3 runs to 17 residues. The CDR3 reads CASSLVGTSGYANEQFF. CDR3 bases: TGTGCCAGCAGCTTAGTTGGAACTAGCGGGTATGCCAATGAGCAGTTCTTC. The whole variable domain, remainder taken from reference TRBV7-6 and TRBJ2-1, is GAGVSQSPRYKVTKRGQDVALRCDPISGHVSLYWYRQALGQGPEFLTYFNYEAQQDKSGLPNDRFSAERPEGSISTLTIQRTEQRDSAMYRCASSLVGTSGYANEQFFGPGTRLTVL.

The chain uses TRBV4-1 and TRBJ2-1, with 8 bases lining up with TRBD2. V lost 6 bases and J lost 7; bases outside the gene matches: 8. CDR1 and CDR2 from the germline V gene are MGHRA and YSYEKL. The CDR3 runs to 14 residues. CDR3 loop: CASRQGLGDNEQFF. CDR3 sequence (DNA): TGCGCCAGCAGACAGGGACTAGGGGATAATGAGCAGTTCTTC.

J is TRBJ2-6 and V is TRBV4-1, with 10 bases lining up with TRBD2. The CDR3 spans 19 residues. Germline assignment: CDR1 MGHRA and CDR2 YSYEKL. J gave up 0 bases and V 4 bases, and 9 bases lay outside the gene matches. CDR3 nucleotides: TGCGCCAGCAGCCTTAGATTAGCGGGGGGTCCCTCTGGGGCCAACGTCCTGACTTTC. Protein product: CASSLRLAGGPSGANVLTF.